This TCR beta chain was obtained from a study of T cell changes during pregnancy in multiple sclerosis. TCRdb's table, derived via immunoSEQ multiplex PCR, lists solely in-frame clones and lacks some. In the table there are about 18,000 clones, more than 75% of which are singletons. The TCR sequence derives from a female donor in good health, enrolled as a control in a pregnancy study. The sequencing here drew on CD8+ T cells from peripheral blood mononuclear cells, taken in the third trimester of pregnancy.

CDR3 protein: CASSFSGRPSYEQYF. CDR3 nucleotides: TGCGCCAGCAGCTTTAGTGGCAGGCCTTCCTACGAGCAGTACTTC. The rearrangement joins TRBV5-1 to TRBJ2-7, with D unresolved. Germline values: CDR1 SGHRS, CDR2 YFSETQ. This CDR3 region has 15 residues. V was trimmed by 2 bases and J by 1 base, leaving 13 bases between them.